The entry below describes one TCR beta chain. Its target is not known. RNA transcripts yielded amplified TCR beta CDR3 regions. First-round RT-PCR with HTBI primers amplified the TCR CDR3 region. TCRdb used MiXCR to reprocess the multiplex PCR reads, holding one entry per CDR3 protein. The sample contains 540,000 or so distinct CDR3 sequences, more than 15% of which appear only once. The entry originates in a study of T cells in Graves' hyperthyroidism and ophthalmopathy. Study-level findings and limits: A median around 6.4 months before onset, the model predicted ophthalmopathy. Ophthalmopathy cases were set apart from stable hyperthyroidism by a 13 V-J model.

The CDR3 extends over 15 amino acids. Between the trimmed V and J ends, which lost 6 bases and 0 bases, there was a span of 12 bases. The authors deemed Graves' hyperthyroidism stable absent ophthalmopathy progression within 18 months. It was approximately 9.4 ml of fresh peripheral blood that supplied the PBMCs. The material sequenced was blood. The sequence was collected from a woman aged 25 to 39 with Graves' hyperthyroidism. The V and J genes are TRBV12-3 or TRBV12-4 and TRBJ1-3; perhaps TRBD1 as D (5 bases). CDR3 in amino acids: CASRPSGNSGNTIYF. As DNA, the CDR3 is TGTGCCAGCAGACCTTCAGGGAACTCTGGAAACACCATATATTTT.